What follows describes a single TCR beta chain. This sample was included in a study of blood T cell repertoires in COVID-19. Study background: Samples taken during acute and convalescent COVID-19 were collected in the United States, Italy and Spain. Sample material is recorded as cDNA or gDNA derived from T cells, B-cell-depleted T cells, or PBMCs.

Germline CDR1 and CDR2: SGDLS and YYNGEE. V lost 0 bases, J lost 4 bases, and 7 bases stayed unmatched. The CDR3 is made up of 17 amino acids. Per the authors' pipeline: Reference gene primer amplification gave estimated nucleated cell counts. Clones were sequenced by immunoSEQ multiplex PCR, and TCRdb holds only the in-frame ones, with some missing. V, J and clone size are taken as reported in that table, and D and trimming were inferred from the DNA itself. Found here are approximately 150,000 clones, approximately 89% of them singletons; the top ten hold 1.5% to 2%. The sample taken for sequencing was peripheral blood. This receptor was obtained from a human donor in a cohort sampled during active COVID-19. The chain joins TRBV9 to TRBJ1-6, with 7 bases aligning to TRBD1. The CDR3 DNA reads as TGTGCCAGCAGCGTAGCCCCCGGGACAGCATATAATTCACCCCTCCACTTT. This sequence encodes CASSVAPGTAYNSPLHF.